These T cell receptor beta chains were read from a single sample in a study of graft-versus-host responses after intestinal transplantation. Their antigens remain unidentified. The repertoire was sequenced with immunoSEQ multiplex PCR; TCRdb's copy has only in-frame clones and lacks some. In the table there are tens of thousands of clones, about 95% of which are singletons. The sequences come from unstimulated CD8+ T cells sorted from spleen or lymph node cells, collected before transplant. The receptor source for this set is a human donor who was the organ donor for an intestinal transplant. The CDR3 runs from the conserved cysteine through the conserved F or W. The D gene is left open where the match is weak. Clone sizes are given selectively: once, few, many, or a class where the clone is expanded.

d_call j_call clone_size v_call cdr3_aa cdr3_nt
TRBD2 TRBJ2-7 NA TRBV27 CASSLGLATIPYEQYF TGTGCCAGCAGTTTGGGACTAGCGACCATCCCCTACGAGCAGTACTTC
TRBD2 TRBJ2-7 NA TRBV5-1 CASSLSPPLAGDYEQYF TGCGCCAGCAGCTTGAGTCCCCCGCTAGCGGGGGACTACGAGCAGTACTTC
NA TRBJ2-7 NA TRBV4-2 CASSQEQASEAYEQYF TGTGCCAGCAGCCAGGAACAGGCCTCCGAGGCCTACGAGCAGTACTTC
NA TRBJ2-3 once TRBV14 CASSQDSSGYGSDTQYF TGTGCCAGCAGCCAAGATAGCAGCGGATACGGGTCAGATACGCAGTATTTT
NA TRBJ1-1 NA TRBV11-2 CASSFTGTEAFF TGTGCCAGCAGCTTTACAGGGACTGAAGCTTTCTTT
NA TRBJ2-5 NA TRBV5-1 CASSLVLGREGETQYF TGCGCCAGCAGCTTGGTTCTTGGGCGGGAAGGAGAGACCCAGTACTTC
NA TRBJ2-7 NA TRBV11-3 CASSLARPYEQYF TGTGCCAGCAGCTTAGCCCGCCCCTACGAGCAGTACTTC
NA TRBJ2-7 NA TRBV2 CASTPFGGTYEQYF TGTGCCAGCACCCCATTCGGCGGTACCTACGAGCAGTACTTC
TRBD1 TRBJ1-2 NA TRBV4-1 CASSQSTGDGYTF TGCGCCAGCAGCCAAAGTACAGGGGATGGCTACACCTTC
TRBD1 TRBJ2-1 few TRBV2 CASSATGTGTINEQFF TGTGCCAGCAGTGCGACCGGGACAGGGACCATTAATGAGCAGTTCTTC
NA TRBJ1-5 NA TRBV30 CAWSVDGSQPQHF TGTGCCTGGAGTGTGGATGGATCCCAGCCCCAGCATTTT
NA TRBJ2-7 few TRBV20-1 CSARVGYEQYF TGCAGTGCTAGAGTGGGCTACGAGCAGTACTTC
TRBD1 TRBJ2-2 NA TRBV4-1 CASSQGQGANTGELFF TGCGCCAGCAGCCAGGGACAGGGGGCGAACACCGGGGAGCTGTTTTTT
NA TRBJ2-7 NA TRBV27 CASGTGEQYF TGTGCCAGCGGGACGGGAGAGCAGTACTTC
NA TRBJ2-7 NA TRBV18 CASSPFRYVGASYEQYF TGTGCCAGCTCACCGTTCCGTTACGTTGGGGCATCCTACGAGCAGTACTTC
TRBD1 TRBJ2-5 NA TRBV28 CASSSGQGERVDQETQYF TGTGCCAGCAGTTCAGGACAGGGGGAGCGAGTCGATCAAGAGACCCAGTACTTC
TRBD2 TRBJ2-1 NA TRBV28 CASSSPFGGAYNEQFF TGTGCCAGCAGTTCCCCCTTCGGGGGGGCTTACAATGAGCAGTTCTTC
NA TRBJ2-7 NA TRBV4-1 CASSQVFLDGYEQYF TGCGCCAGCAGCCAAGTTTTCCTGGACGGCTACGAGCAGTACTTC
NA TRBJ2-2 NA TRBV7-6 CASRRGAGELFF TGTGCCAGCAGGCGGGGTGCCGGGGAGCTGTTTTTT
TRBD1 TRBJ1-5 NA TRBV7-9 CASSLWTGGSNQPQHF TGTGCCAGCAGCCTATGGACAGGGGGAAGCAATCAGCCCCAGCATTTT
NA TRBJ1-1 NA TRBV7-9 CASSLGKTEAFF TGTGCCAGCAGCTTAGGTAAGACTGAAGCTTTCTTT
NA TRBJ1-2 NA TRBV7-6 CASSETTGGVYGYTF TGTGCCAGCAGCGAGACGACAGGAGGGGTATATGGCTACACCTTC
NA TRBJ1-3 NA TRBV30 CAWTSSGNTIYF TGTGCCTGGACAAGCTCTGGAAACACCATATATTTT
NA TRBJ1-2 NA TRBV5-4 CASSPVGAEDYGYTF TGTGCCAGCAGCCCAGTTGGAGCTGAGGACTATGGCTACACCTTC
TRBD1 TRBJ2-6 NA TRBV11-3 CASSLGPGQGAGANVLTF TGTGCCAGCAGCTTAGGTCCGGGACAGGGGGCTGGGGCCAACGTCCTGACTTTC
NA TRBJ2-7 NA TRBV11-3 CASSLLQSYEQYF TGTGCCAGCAGCTTACTCCAATCCTACGAGCAGTACTTC
NA TRBJ2-1 NA TRBV6-5 CASHTLSHEQFF TGTGCCAGCCATACACTGAGCCATGAGCAGTTCTTC
NA TRBJ1-5 NA TRBV6-1 CASFEGDSNQPQHF TGTGCCAGCTTTGAGGGGGATAGCAATCAGCCCCAGCATTTT
NA TRBJ2-5 NA TRBV13 CASSLTETQYF TGTGCCAGCAGCTTAACGGAGACCCAGTACTTC
NA TRBJ1-1 NA TRBV27 CASSFGGSGTEAFF TGTGCCAGCAGTTTTGGGGGGAGTGGGACTGAAGCTTTCTTT
NA TRBJ1-2 NA TRBV9 CASSTWDGYGYTF TGTGCCAGCAGCACCTGGGACGGATATGGCTACACCTTC
NA TRBJ1-3 NA TRBV21-1 CASSKPQKWGRNSGNTIYF TGTGCCAGCAGCAAACCGCAGAAATGGGGACGGAACTCTGGAAACACCATATATTTT
TRBD1 TRBJ2-7 NA TRBV5-1 CASSLEGVGQGYEQYF TGCGCCAGCAGCTTGGAGGGGGTCGGACAGGGGTACGAGCAGTACTTC
TRBD2 TRBJ2-7 NA TRBV10-2 CASRGGGASDEQYF TGCGCCAGCAGAGGCGGGGGGGCCTCGGATGAGCAGTACTTC
TRBD1 TRBJ1-2 once TRBV6-1 CASSEGQGYGYTF TGTGCCAGCAGTGAGGGACAGGGCTATGGCTACACCTTC
NA TRBJ2-3 NA TRBV11-2 CASSTSGTDTQYF TGTGCCAGCAGCACCTCGGGCACAGATACGCAGTATTTT
NA TRBJ1-4 NA TRBV7-6 CASSSDPPGGSLFF TGTGCCAGCAGCTCGGATCCCCCGGGGGGGTCGTTGTTTTTT
NA TRBJ2-2 NA TRBV19 CASNVWGDTPGELFF TGTGCCAGTAATGTGTGGGGCGACACCCCCGGGGAGCTGTTTTTT
NA TRBJ1-1 NA TRBV27 CASINWGWNTEAFF TGTGCCAGCATAAACTGGGGATGGAACACTGAAGCTTTCTTT
NA TRBJ1-2 NA TRBV4-1 CASSQESQTAHGYTF TGCGCCAGCAGCCAAGAAAGTCAAACGGCCCATGGCTACACCTTC
TRBD1 TRBJ2-7 NA TRBV13 CASSSNLPGQQQEFYEQYF TGTGCCAGCAGCTCGAATCTCCCGGGACAGCAACAAGAATTCTACGAGCAGTACTTC
TRBD1 TRBJ2-7 NA TRBV25-1 CASSEQGSYEQYF TGTGCCAGCAGCGAACAGGGGTCCTACGAGCAGTACTTC
TRBD2 TRBJ2-5 NA TRBV6-1 CASSVELAWQETQYF TGTGCCAGCAGTGTAGAACTAGCGTGGCAAGAGACCCAGTACTTC
NA TRBJ2-7 NA TRBV5-6 CASSLTWTSSYEQYF TGTGCCAGCAGCTTGACATGGACCAGCTCCTACGAGCAGTACTTC
NA TRBJ2-7 NA TRBV4-1 CASSQEEGFSSYEQYF TGCGCCAGCAGCCAAGAGGAGGGGTTTAGCTCCTACGAGCAGTACTTC
NA TRBJ2-2 NA TRBV7-9 CASSPLFQQNTGELFF TGTGCCAGCAGCCCGCTATTCCAGCAGAACACCGGGGAGCTGTTTTTT
NA TRBJ1-2 NA TRBV7-8 CASSLAQSPGYGYTF TGTGCCAGCAGCTTAGCCCAGAGCCCTGGGTATGGCTACACCTTC
NA TRBJ1-1 NA TRBV19 CASGGYNAEAFF TGTGCCAGCGGGGGGTATAACGCTGAAGCTTTCTTT
TRBD1 TRBJ2-7 NA TRBV15 CATSRDLLGQEFYEQYF TGTGCCACCAGCAGAGATCTGCTTGGACAGGAGTTCTACGAGCAGTACTTC
TRBD2 TRBJ2-7 NA TRBV7-9 CASSFTTSGVGEQYF TGTGCCAGCAGCTTTACTACTAGCGGGGTCGGAGAGCAGTACTTC
NA TRBJ1-3 NA TRBV5-6 CASSLGQLSGNTIYF TGTGCCAGCAGCTTGGGACAGCTCTCTGGAAACACCATATATTTT